Detailed here is one T cell receptor beta chain. Per the original methods: Reference gene primer amplification gave nucleated cell count estimates. The protocol was immunoSEQ multiplex PCR, while the TCRdb copy is restricted to in-frame clones and leaves out a portion. V and J calls and clone size are those listed in that table; D and trimming were worked out from the DNA. The sample has about 140,000 clones; around nine tenths are singletons. Germline CDR1 is GTSNPN and CDR2 is SVGIG (reference sequence). CDR3 length: 17 residues. V gave up 4 bases and J gave up 1 base; unmatched junction bases: 13. The record originates from a study of blood T cell repertoires in COVID-19. Study information: The samples span acute and convalescent COVID-19 from the United States, Italy and Spain. PBMCs, B-cell-depleted T cells, or T cells provided the cDNA or gDNA that made up the material.

The chain employs TRBV30 and TRBJ2-5, with TRBD2 matching over 9 bases. This TCR came from a human donor in a cohort sampled during active COVID-19. The sample consisted of peripheral blood. Written as DNA, the CDR3 is TGTGCCTGGACCTTCGAACGGGCGGGGGGGGCCCAAGAGACCCAGTACTTC. Translation: CAWTFERAGGAQETQYF.